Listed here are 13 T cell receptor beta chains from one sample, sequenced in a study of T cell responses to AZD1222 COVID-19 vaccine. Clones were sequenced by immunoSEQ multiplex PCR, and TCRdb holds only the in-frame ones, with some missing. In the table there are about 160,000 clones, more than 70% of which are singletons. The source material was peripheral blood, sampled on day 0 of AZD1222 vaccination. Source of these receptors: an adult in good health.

CDR3 nucleotide sequence: TGTGCCAGTAGTGCTACTAGGAACACTGAAGCTTTCTTT. It specifies CASSATRNTEAFF. J is TRBJ1-1 and V is TRBV19; D unclear. Germline CDR1 and CDR2: LNHDA and SQIVND (reference sequence). The V gene lost 5 bases and the J gene lost 1 base, with 8 bases spanning the gap. This CDR3 has 13 residues.

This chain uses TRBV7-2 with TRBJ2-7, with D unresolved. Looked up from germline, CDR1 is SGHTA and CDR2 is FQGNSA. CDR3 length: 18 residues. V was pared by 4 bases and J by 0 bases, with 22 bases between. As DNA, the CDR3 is TGTGCCAGCAGCTCCCAGGCGTCTAGGGCCCTTAGCTCCTACGAGCAGTACTTC. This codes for CASSSQASRALSSYEQYF.

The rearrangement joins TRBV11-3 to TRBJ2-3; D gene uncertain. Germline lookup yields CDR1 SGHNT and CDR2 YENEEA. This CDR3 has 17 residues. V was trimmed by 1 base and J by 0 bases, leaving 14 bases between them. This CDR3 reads CASSLGGGTSSTDTQYF. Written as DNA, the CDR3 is TGTGCCAGCAGCTTAGGAGGTGGAACTTCTAGCACAGATACGCAGTATTTT.

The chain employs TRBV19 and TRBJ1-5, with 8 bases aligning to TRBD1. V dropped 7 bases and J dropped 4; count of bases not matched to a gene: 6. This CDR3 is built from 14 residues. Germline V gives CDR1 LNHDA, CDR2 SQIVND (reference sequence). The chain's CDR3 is CASTNNRGNQPQHF. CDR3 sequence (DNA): TGTGCCAGTACCAATAACAGGGGGAATCAGCCCCAGCATTTT.

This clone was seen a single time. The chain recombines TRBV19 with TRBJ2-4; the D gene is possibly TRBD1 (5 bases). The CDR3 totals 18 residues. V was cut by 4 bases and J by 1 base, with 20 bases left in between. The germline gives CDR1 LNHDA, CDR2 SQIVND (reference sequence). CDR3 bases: TGTGCCAGTAGTAGCGGTGGGGCAGGCCCGGCGGCCAAAAACATTCAGTACTTC. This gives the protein CASSSGGAGPAAKNIQYF.

The CDR3 region is CASSKPLNYGYTF. In nucleotides, the CDR3 is TGTGCCAGCAGTAAGCCTCTTAACTATGGCTACACCTTC. The chain carries TRBV28 and TRBJ1-2; no reliable D call. CDR3 length: 13 residues. Germline V gene sequence: CDR1 MDHEN, CDR2 SYDVKM. The V end lost 5 bases, the J end lost 1 base, and 8 bases lay between the germline ends.

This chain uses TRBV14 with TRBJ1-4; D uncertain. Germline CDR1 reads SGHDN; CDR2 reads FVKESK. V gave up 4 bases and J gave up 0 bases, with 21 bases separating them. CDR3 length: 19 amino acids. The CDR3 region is CASSLGSRLSFATNEKLFF. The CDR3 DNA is TGTGCCAGCAGCCTGGGCTCCCGGCTTTCCTTCGCAACTAATGAAAAACTGTTTTTT.

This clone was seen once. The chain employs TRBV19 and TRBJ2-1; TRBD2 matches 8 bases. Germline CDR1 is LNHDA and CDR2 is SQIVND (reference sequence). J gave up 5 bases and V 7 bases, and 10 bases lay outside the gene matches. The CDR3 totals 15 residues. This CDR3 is CASIGSGSWDNEQFF. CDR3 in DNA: TGTGCCAGTATAGGGAGCGGGAGTTGGGACAATGAGCAGTTCTTC.

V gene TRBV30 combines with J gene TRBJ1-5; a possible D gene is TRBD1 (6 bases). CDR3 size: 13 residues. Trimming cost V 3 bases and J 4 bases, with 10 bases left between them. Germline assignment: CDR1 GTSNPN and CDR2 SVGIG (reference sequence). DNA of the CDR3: TGTGCCTGGAGGTCCCAGGGGAATCAGCCCCAGCATTTT. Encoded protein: CAWRSQGNQPQHF.

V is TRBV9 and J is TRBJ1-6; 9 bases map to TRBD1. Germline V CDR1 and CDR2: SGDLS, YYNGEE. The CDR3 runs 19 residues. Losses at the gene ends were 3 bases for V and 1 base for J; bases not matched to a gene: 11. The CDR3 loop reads CASSATFSDRGSYNSPLHF. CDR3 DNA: TGTGCCAGCAGCGCGACATTTTCGGACAGGGGATCCTATAATTCACCCCTCCACTTT.

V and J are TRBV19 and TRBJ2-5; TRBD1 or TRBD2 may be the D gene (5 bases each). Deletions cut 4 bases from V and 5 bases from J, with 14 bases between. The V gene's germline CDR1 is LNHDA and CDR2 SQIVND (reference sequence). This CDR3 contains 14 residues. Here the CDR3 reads CASSTLGPGETQYF. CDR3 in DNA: TGTGCCAGTAGTACTTTGGGACCGGGGGAGACCCAGTACTTC.

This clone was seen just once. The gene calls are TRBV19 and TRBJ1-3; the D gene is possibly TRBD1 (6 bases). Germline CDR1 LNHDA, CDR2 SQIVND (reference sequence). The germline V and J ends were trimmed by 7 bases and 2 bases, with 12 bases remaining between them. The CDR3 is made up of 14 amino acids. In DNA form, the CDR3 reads TGTGCCAGTAACAGACAGGACGCTGGAAACACCATATATTTT. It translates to CASNRQDAGNTIYF.

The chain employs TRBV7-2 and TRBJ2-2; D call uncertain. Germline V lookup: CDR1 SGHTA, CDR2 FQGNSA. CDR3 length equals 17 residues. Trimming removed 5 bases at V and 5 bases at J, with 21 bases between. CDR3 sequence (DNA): TGTGCCAGCAGCCCGAATCGTATGGGCCTAGGAACCGGGGAGCTGTTTTTT. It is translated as CASSPNRMGLGTGELFF.